The next 21 T cell receptor beta chains were all read from a single sample in a study of cytomegalovirus exposure and HLA in healthy donors. The PCR used 60 Vbeta and 13 Jbeta primers. The protocol was immunoSEQ multiplex PCR, while the TCRdb copy is restricted to in-frame clones and leaves out a portion. Seen here are more than 110,000 clones, around 80% observed once, and the top ten hold over 1%. Sequencing used PBMCs. The receptors were sampled from a female donor in good health and CMV-seronegative.

V gene TRBV4-2 combines with J gene TRBJ2-1, with TRBD2 identical over 10 bases. The CDR3 is 18 residues long. CDR1 and CDR2 (germline): LGHNA, YNFKEQ. V lost 1 base and J lost 3; bases outside the gene matches: 9. Written as DNA, the CDR3 is TGTGCCAGCAGCCAAGGCGTGGCTAGCGGGAGTCTCTACAATGAGCAGTTCTTC. Translation: CASSQGVASGSLYNEQFF.

This chain joins TRBV5-6 and TRBJ2-1, with a weak D call TRBD2 (5 bases). The V gene lost 0 bases and the J gene lost 9 bases, with 10 bases spanning the gap. The CDR3 spans 13 residues. Per the germline V gene, CDR1 is SGHDT and CDR2 is YYEEEE. CDR3 loop: CASSLAGSGEQFF. CDR3 bases: TGTGCCAGCAGCTTGGCGGGGTCTGGTGAGCAGTTCTTC. Variable domain in full (rest from reference TRBV5-6 and TRBJ2-1): DAGVTQSPTHLIKTRGQQVTLRCSPKSGHDTVSWYQQALGQGPQFIFQYYEEEERQRGNFPDRFSGHQFPNYSSELNVNALLLGDSALYLCASSLAGSGEQFFGPGTRLTVL.

The chain uses TRBV19 and TRBJ1-5; 8 bases are shared with TRBD1. The J segment lost 5 bases and the V segment lost 10 bases, leaving 10 bases of the junction unmatched. Germline values: CDR1 LNHDA, CDR2 SQIVND (reference sequence). The CDR3 is made up of 14 amino acids. As DNA, the CDR3 is TGTGCCACCTCGGACAGGGATAGGTATCAGCCCCAGCATTTT. It is translated as CATSDRDRYQPQHF.

This sequence joins TRBV28 and TRBJ2-2; 8 bases are a match to TRBD1. V dropped 6 bases and J dropped 7; count of bases not matched to a gene: 7. The CDR3 consists of 14 residues. The germline CDR1 and CDR2 sequences are MDHEN and SYDVKM. The CDR3 DNA sequence: TGTGCCAGCAGGATCCAGGGGGCGAGCGGGGAGCTGTTTTTT. This codes for CASRIQGASGELFF.

This chain uses TRBV18 with TRBJ2-7, with 11 bases aligning to TRBD2. This CDR3 has 16 residues. Trimming at V came to 6 bases and at J to 2 bases, leaving 9 bases not matched to a gene. Looked up from germline, CDR1 is KGHSH and CDR2 is LQKENI. CDR3: CASSSTSGSTPYEQYF. The CDR3 coding sequence is TGTGCCAGCTCGTCCACTAGCGGGAGTACCCCCTACGAGCAGTACTTC.

The gene calls are TRBV5-1 and TRBJ1-2; the D gene is possibly TRBD1 (5 bases). This CDR3 contains 15 residues. Trimming left V 4 bases short and J 2 bases short, with 15 bases between. Germline V gene lookup returns CDR1 SGHRS and CDR2 YFSETQ. CDR3 in amino acids: CASSPGDGGNYGYTF. The CDR3 coding sequence is TGCGCCAGCAGCCCGGGAGATGGGGGGAACTATGGCTACACCTTC.

This chain connects TRBV27 to TRBJ1-5, with D possibly being TRBD1 (5 bases). Per germline, CDR1 MNHEY and CDR2 SMNVEV (reference sequence). CDR3 length: 17 amino acids. V shed 3 bases and J shed 3 bases, with 18 bases lying between them. The CDR3 DNA follows: TGTGCCAGCAGTTTTTGGGGGGGAGGGCAGCTCAATCAGCCCCAGCATTTT. This codes for CASSFWGGGQLNQPQHF.

The chain has TRBV5-6 and TRBJ1-2; D is perhaps TRBD1 (6 bases). Trimming stripped 4 bases from V and 4 bases from J, with 17 bases between. Germline-derived CDR1 and CDR2 are SGHDT and YYEEEE. This CDR3 comprises 15 residues. The DNA of the CDR3 is TGTGCCAGCAGCCCCGTAGGGGGTTCTATCTATGGCTACACCTTC. Translation: CASSPVGGSIYGYTF.

The chain uses TRBV15 and TRBJ2-1; a weak D match, TRBD1 (5 bases). Germline CDR1 reads LNHNV; CDR2 reads YYDKDF (reference sequence). The CDR3 runs to 16 residues. The V end was cut by 0 bases, the J end by 4 bases, with 13 bases between. CDR3 loop: CATSRDGAVSYNEQFF. For the CDR3, the DNA is TGTGCCACCAGCAGAGATGGGGCAGTTTCATACAATGAGCAGTTCTTC.

The V and J genes are TRBV28 and TRBJ2-7; 7 bases fit TRBD1. V was clipped by 6 bases and J by 1 base; unmatched bases: 6. The length of the CDR3 is 14 residues. Germline assignment: CDR1 MDHEN and CDR2 SYDVKM. The CDR3 reads CASRPTGPSYEQYF. The CDR3 nucleotides are TGTGCCAGCAGACCGACAGGGCCTTCCTACGAGCAGTACTTC.

This chain links TRBV27 with TRBJ2-2, with D hard to call. The CDR3 is 12 residues long. Trimming removed 6 bases at V and 7 bases at J, with 9 bases between. Germline V CDR1 and CDR2: MNHEY, SMNVEV (reference sequence). For the CDR3, the DNA is TGTGCCAGCAGCTTGAACGGCGGGGAGCTGTTTTTT. Translating gives CASSLNGGELFF.

Regarding this clone: The final CDR3 position lacks the conserved phenylalanine or tryptophan, pointing to a likely read error. The CDR3 DNA reads TGTGCCAGCAGTTACTCGGGTAGCGGGATATCAGATACGCAGTATGTT. Its translation: CASSYSGSGISDTQYV. The chain couples TRBV6-5 to TRBJ2-3, with 8 bases lining up with TRBD2. Germline trimming cut 0 bases from V and 4 bases from J; bases unmatched to any gene: 6. Germline V gene sequence: CDR1 MNHEY, CDR2 SVGAGI. This CDR3 spans 16 amino acids.

Only one count was recorded for this clone. The sample contains more than one DNA sequence encoding this CDR3. The rearrangement joins TRBV7-9 to TRBJ2-1; 7 positions match TRBD2. The CDR3 consists of 14 residues. CDR1 SEHNR and CDR2 FQNEAQ come from the germline V gene (reference sequence). The junction had 1 base not matched to a gene; V was cut back by 0 bases and J by 5 bases. The CDR3 loop is CASSLAGGDNEQFF. The CDR3, as DNA: TGTGCCAGCAGCTTAGCGGGAGGGGACAATGAGCAGTTCTTC.

The rearrangement joins TRBV6-1 to TRBJ2-5; TRBD1 is a possible D gene (6 bases). Germline V lookup: CDR1 MNHNS, CDR2 SASEGT. The CDR3 is made up of 14 amino acids. With 6 bases removed from V and 4 bases from J, the gap between germline ends came to 15 bases. The CDR3 DNA follows: TGTGCCAGCAGAACAACAGGGATCGGAGAGACCCAGTACTTC. It is translated as CASRTTGIGETQYF.

The table lists this clone with a few counts. This chain joins TRBV5-8 and TRBJ2-5; D remains ambiguous. The V end was cut by 4 bases, the J end by 3 bases, with 4 bases between. Germline CDR1 is SGHTS and CDR2 is YDEGEE. The CDR3 spans 11 residues. The CDR3 protein is CASSAEETQYF. CDR3 DNA sequence: TGTGCCAGCAGCGCGGAAGAGACCCAGTACTTC. The whole variable domain, filled in from reference TRBV5-8 and TRBJ2-5, reads EAGVTQSPTHLIKTRGQQATLRCSPISGHTSVYWYQQALGLGLQFLLWYDEGEERNRGNFPPRFSGRQFPNYSSELNVNALELEDSALYLCASSAEETQYFGPGTRLLVL.

The rearrangement uses TRBV5-6 and TRBJ2-7, with 10 bases that match TRBD1. In germline, CDR1 is SGHDT, CDR2 YYEEEE. V dropped 4 bases and J dropped 5; count of bases not matched to a gene: 6. The CDR3 spans 14 residues. CDR3 sequence (DNA): TGTGCCAGCAGCCTGACAGGGGGCTGGGACGAGCAGTACTTC. Residues: CASSLTGGWDEQYF. Full variable domain (remainder filled in from reference TRBV5-6 and TRBJ2-7): DAGVTQSPTHLIKTRGQQVTLRCSPKSGHDTVSWYQQALGQGPQFIFQYYEEEERQRGNFPDRFSGHQFPNYSSELNVNALLLGDSALYLCASSLTGGWDEQYFGPGTRLTVT.

This chain connects TRBV27 to TRBJ1-2, with 9 bases fitting TRBD1. CDR1 and CDR2 (germline): MNHEY, SMNVEV (reference sequence). J lost 6 bases, V lost 6 bases, and 14 bases had no gene match. The CDR3 runs 16 residues. The CDR3 DNA reads as TGTGCCAGCAGAATGAACCCCGGACAGGGGATTGATGGCTACACCTTC. It translates to CASRMNPGQGIDGYTF.

The gene calls are TRBV5-5 and TRBJ1-2; TRBD1 matches 9 bases. The trim removed 2 bases at V and 0 bases at J, leaving 5 bases unmatched. Germline V CDR1 and CDR2: SGHKS, YYEKEE (reference sequence). The CDR3 totals 16 residues. CDR3 region: CASSLAGTGTNYGYTF. Here the CDR3 DNA reads TGTGCCAGCAGCTTAGCCGGGACAGGGACTAACTATGGCTACACCTTC.

This clone was observed a handful of times. This chain connects TRBV6-5 to TRBJ2-5, with TRBD2 matching 8 bases. Germline assignment: CDR1 MNHEY and CDR2 SVGAGI. The junction had 5 bases not matched to a gene; V was cut back by 7 bases and J by 4 bases. This CDR3 spans 13 amino acids. The DNA of the CDR3 is TGTGCCAGCACGGGAGGGCCGGGAGAGACCCAGTACTTC. Protein product: CASTGGPGETQYF.

This clone appeared a single time. This chain links TRBV5-4 with TRBJ2-6, with TRBD2 matching over 13 bases. The germline CDR1 and CDR2 sequences are SGHNT and YYREEE (reference sequence). The CDR3 loop spans 18 amino acids. The V and J ends lost 3 bases and 0 bases, in that order; junction bases with no gene match: 3. The CDR3 loop is CASSSGLAGLSGANVLTF. In DNA form, the CDR3 reads TGTGCCAGCAGCTCGGGACTAGCGGGGCTCTCTGGGGCCAACGTCCTGACTTTC. The full variable domain, in which reference TRBV5-4 and TRBJ2-6 provide the parts outside the CDR3, is ETGVTQSPTHLIKTRGQQVTLRCSSQSGHNTVSWYQQALGQGPQFIFQYYREEENGRGNFPPRFSGLQFPNYSSELNVNALELDDSALYLCASSSGLAGLSGANVLTFGAGSRLTVL.

The chain carries TRBV13 and TRBJ2-7, with 7 bases identical to TRBD1. The V segment lost 5 bases and the J segment 6 bases; nucleotides outside the gene matches: 10. The CDR3 is made up of 14 amino acids. Germline loops: CDR1 PRHDT, CDR2 FYEKMQ (reference sequence). CDR3 protein: CASSLDRASREQYF. CDR3 DNA sequence: TGTGCCAGCAGCCTCGACAGGGCTTCACGCGAGCAGTACTTC.